This TCR beta chain was recovered during a study of blood T cell repertoires in COVID-19. Study-wide context: Italy, Spain and the United States were the sources of the convalescent and acute COVID-19 samples. Nucleic acid was either cDNA or gDNA, and it came from T cells, B-cell-depleted T cells, or PBMCs.

Per germline, CDR1 SGHRS and CDR2 YFSETQ. The CDR3 contains 13 residues. V trimming: 4 bases; J trimming: 8 bases; junction bases outside the gene matches: 7. Original handling: How many nucleated cells were present was estimated from reference gene primer amplification. Generated by immunoSEQ multiplex PCR, the TCRdb table keeps only in-frame clones and is missing some. V, J and clone size reflect that table, while D and trimming were determined from the DNA. The profile shows about 260,000 clones, more than 80% of them singletons. Participant ages covered roughly 18 to 89 years across 24 US areas. This TCR came from a woman younger than 30 who had recovered from COVID-19. The chain combines TRBV5-1 with TRBJ1-2, with TRBD1 identical over 8 bases. The sequencing input was PBMCs or T cells enriched from blood (not recorded which). The CDR3 sequence is CASSRPGGRGYTF. The CDR3 region has the DNA TGCGCCAGCAGCAGGCCAGGGGGCCGGGGCTACACCTTC.